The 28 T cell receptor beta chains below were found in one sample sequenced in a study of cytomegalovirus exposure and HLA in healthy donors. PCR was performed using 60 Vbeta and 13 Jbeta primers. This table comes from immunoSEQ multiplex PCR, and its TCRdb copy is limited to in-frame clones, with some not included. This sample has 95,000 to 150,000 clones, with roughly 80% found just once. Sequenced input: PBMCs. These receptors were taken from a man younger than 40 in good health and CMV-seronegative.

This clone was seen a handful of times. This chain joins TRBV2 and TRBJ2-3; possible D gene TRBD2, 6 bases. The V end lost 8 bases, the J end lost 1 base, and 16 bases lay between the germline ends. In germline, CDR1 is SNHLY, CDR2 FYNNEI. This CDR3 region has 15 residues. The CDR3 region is CASWALAGRTDTQYF. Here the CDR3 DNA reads TGTGCCAGCTGGGCATTGGCGGGACGCACAGATACGCAGTATTTT. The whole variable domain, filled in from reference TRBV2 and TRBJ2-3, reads EPEVTQTPSHQVTQMGQEVILRCVPISNHLYFYWYRQILGQKVEFLVSFYNNEISEKSEIFDDQFSVERPDGSNFTLKIRSTKLEDSAMYFCASWALAGRTDTQYFGPGTRLTVL.

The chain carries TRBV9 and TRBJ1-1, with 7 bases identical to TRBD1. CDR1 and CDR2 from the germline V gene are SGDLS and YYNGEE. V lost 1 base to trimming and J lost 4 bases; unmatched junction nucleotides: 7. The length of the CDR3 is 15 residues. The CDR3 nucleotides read TGTGCCAGCAGCGTATCAGACAGGGCGGCCACTGAAGCTTTCTTT. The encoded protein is CASSVSDRAATEAFF.

The CDR3 DNA is TGTGCCAGCAGGGGCCTCGGGAGAGACCAAGAGACCCAGTACTTC. Amino acid sequence: CASRGLGRDQETQYF. The chain is built from TRBV28 and TRBJ2-5, with D maybe TRBD2 (6 bases). The V end lost 6 bases, the J end lost 0 bases, and 14 bases lay between the germline ends. This CDR3 has 15 amino acids. Germline CDR1 reads MDHEN; CDR2 reads SYDVKM. The whole variable domain, filled in from reference TRBV28 and TRBJ2-5, reads DVKVTQSSRYLVKRTGEKVFLECVQDMDHENMFWYRQDPGLGLRLIYFSYDVKMKEKGDIPEGYSVSREKKERFSLILESASTNQTSMYLCASRGLGRDQETQYFGPGTRLLVL.

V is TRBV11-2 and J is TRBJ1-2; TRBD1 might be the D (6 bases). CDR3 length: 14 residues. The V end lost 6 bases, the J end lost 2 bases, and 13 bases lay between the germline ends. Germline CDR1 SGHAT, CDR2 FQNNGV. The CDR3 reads CASSGTGSNYGYTF. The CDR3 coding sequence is TGTGCCAGCAGTGGAACAGGGTCAAACTATGGCTACACCTTC.

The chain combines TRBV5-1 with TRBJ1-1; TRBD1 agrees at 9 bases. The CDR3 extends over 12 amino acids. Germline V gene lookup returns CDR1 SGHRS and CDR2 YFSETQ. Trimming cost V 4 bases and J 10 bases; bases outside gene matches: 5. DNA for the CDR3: TGCGCCAGCAGCATAGACAGGGGGAGAGCTTTCTTT. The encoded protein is CASSIDRGRAFF.

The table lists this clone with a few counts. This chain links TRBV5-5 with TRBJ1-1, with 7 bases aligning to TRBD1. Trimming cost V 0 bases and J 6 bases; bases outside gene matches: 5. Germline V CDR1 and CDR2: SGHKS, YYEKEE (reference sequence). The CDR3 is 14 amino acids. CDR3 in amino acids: CASSLGAGGAEAFF. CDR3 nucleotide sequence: TGTGCCAGCAGCTTGGGGGCAGGGGGAGCTGAAGCTTTCTTT. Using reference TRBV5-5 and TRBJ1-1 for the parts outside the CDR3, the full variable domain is DAGVTQSPTHLIKTRGQQVTLRCSPISGHKSVSWYQQVLGQGPQFIFQYYEKEERGRGNFPDRFSARQFPNYSSELNVNALLLGDSALYLCASSLGAGGAEAFFGQGTRLTVV.

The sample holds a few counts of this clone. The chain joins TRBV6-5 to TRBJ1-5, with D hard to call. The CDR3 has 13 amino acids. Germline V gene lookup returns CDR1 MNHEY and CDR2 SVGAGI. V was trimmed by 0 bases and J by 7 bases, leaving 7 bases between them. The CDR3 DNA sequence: TGTGCCAGCAGTTACTCCCAGGCACAGCCCCAGCATTTT. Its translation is CASSYSQAQPQHF.

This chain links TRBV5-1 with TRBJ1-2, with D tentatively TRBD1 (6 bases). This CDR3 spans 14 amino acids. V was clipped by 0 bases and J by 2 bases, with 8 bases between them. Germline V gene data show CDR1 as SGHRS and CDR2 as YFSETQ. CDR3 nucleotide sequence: TGCGCCAGCAGCTTGGAAGGGACAAACTATGGCTACACCTTC. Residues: CASSLEGTNYGYTF.

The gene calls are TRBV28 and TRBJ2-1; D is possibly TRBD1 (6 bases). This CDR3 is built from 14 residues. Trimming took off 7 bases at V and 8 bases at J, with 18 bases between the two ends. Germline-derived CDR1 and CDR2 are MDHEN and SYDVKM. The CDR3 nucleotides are TGTGCCAGCATCCCGGGACAATTGAGGTATGAGCAGTTCTTC. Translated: CASIPGQLRYEQFF.

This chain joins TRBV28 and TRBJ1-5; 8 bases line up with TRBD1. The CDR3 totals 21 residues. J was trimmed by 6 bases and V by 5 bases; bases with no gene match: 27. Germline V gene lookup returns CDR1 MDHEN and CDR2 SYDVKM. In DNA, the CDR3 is TGTGCCAGCAGTCCAACAGTCGACAGGGGCCTACTTGGGGCGTGGATTCAGCCCCAGCATTTT. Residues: CASSPTVDRGLLGAWIQPQHF.

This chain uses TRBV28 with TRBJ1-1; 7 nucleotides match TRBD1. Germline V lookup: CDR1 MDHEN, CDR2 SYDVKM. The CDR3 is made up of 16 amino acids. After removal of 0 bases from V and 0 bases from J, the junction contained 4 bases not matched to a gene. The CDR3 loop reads CASSLWRQGLNTEAFF. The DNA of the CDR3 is TGTGCCAGCAGTTTATGGAGACAGGGATTGAACACTGAAGCTTTCTTT.

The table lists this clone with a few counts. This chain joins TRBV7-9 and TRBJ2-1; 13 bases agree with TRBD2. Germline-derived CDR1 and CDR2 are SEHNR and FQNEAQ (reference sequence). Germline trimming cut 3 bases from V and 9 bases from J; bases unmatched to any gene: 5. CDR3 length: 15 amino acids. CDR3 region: CASSLGLAGKGEQFF. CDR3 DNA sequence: TGTGCCAGCAGCTTGGGACTAGCGGGAAAGGGTGAGCAGTTCTTC.

DNA of the CDR3: TGTGCCAGCCGCCGACAGAACTCTGGGGCCAACGTCCTGACTTTC. This gives the protein CASRRQNSGANVLTF. The chain is built from TRBV6-1 and TRBJ2-6, with TRBD1 as a possible D gene (5 bases). Trimming pared 8 bases from V and 0 bases from J, leaving 11 bases between. The CDR3 totals 15 residues. Germline V gene lookup returns CDR1 MNHNS and CDR2 SASEGT.

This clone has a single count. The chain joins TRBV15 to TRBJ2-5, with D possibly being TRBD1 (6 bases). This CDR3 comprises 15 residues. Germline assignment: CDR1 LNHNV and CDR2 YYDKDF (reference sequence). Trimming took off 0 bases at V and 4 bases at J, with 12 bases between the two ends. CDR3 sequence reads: CATSRDGTGRETQYF. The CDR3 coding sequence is TGTGCCACCAGCAGAGATGGTACAGGGAGAGAGACCCAGTACTTC.

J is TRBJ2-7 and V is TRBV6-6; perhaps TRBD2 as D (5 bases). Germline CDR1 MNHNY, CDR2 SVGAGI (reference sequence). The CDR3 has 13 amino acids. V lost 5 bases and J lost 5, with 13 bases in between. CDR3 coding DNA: TGTGCCAGCAGTGGACTTCTTTTCCACGAGCAGTACTTC. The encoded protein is CASSGLLFHEQYF.

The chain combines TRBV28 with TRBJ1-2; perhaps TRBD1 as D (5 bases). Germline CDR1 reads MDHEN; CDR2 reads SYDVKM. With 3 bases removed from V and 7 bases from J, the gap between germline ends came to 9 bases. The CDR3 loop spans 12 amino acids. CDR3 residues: CASSLGGIGYTF. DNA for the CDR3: TGTGCCAGCAGTTTGGGGGGGATTGGCTACACCTTC.

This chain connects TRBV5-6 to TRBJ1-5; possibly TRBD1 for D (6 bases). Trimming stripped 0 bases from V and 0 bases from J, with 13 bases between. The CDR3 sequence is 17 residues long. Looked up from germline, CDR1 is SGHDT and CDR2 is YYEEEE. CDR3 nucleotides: TGTGCCAGCAGCTTGGGACAGGAGTTATATAGCAATCAGCCCCAGCATTTT. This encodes CASSLGQELYSNQPQHF. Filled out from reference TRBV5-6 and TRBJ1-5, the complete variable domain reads DAGVTQSPTHLIKTRGQQVTLRCSPKSGHDTVSWYQQALGQGPQFIFQYYEEEERQRGNFPDRFSGHQFPNYSSELNVNALLLGDSALYLCASSLGQELYSNQPQHFGDGTRLSIL.

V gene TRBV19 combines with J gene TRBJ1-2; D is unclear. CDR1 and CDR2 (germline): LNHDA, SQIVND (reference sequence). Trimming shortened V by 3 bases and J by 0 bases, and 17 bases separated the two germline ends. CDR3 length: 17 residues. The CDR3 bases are TGTGCCAGTAGTATCCCGACATCGACCGTCGCTAACTATGGCTACACCTTC. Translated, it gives CASSIPTSTVANYGYTF.

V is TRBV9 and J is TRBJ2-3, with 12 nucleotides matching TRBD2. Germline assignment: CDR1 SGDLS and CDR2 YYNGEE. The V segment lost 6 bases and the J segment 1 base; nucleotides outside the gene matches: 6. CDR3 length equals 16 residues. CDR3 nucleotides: TGTGCCAGCACCAGACTAGCGGGAGACGGCACAGATACGCAGTATTTT. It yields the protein CASTRLAGDGTDTQYF.

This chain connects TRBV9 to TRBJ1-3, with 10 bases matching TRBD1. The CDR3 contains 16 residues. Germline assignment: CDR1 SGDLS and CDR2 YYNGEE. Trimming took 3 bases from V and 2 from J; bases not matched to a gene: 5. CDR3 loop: CASSARQGAAGNTIYF. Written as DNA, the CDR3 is TGTGCCAGCAGCGCACGACAGGGGGCGGCTGGAAACACCATATATTTT.

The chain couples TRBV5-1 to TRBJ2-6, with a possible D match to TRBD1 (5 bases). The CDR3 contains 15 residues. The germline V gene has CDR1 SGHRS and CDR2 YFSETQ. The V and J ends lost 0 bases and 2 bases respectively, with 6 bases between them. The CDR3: CASSLEGAGANVLTF. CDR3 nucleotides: TGCGCCAGCAGCTTGGAAGGGGCTGGGGCCAACGTCCTGACTTTC.

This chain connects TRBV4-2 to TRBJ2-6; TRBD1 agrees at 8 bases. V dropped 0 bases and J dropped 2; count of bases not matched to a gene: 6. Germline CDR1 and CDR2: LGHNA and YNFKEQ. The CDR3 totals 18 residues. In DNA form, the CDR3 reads TGTGCCAGCAGCCAAGAGTGGGCAGGGGGCACTGGGGCCAACGTCCTGACTTTC. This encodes CASSQEWAGGTGANVLTF.

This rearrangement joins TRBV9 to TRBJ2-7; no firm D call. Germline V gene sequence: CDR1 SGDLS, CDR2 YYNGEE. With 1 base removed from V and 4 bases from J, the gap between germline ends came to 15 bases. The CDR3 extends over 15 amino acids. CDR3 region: CASSVTPGSQYEQYF. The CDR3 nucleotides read TGTGCCAGCAGCGTAACACCCGGGTCTCAATACGAGCAGTACTTC.

The CDR3, as DNA: TGTGCCAGCACCACAGGGACTAGCAATCAGCCCCAGCATTTT. It specifies CASTTGTSNQPQHF. The chain has TRBV19 and TRBJ1-5; weak D call: TRBD1 (6 bases). From germline, CDR1 is LNHDA and CDR2 SQIVND (reference sequence). The CDR3 totals 14 residues. Trimming removed 9 bases at V and 0 bases at J, with 12 bases between.

In nucleotides, the CDR3 is TGTGCCAGCAGACTAGCGGCAGTGACCAATTCACCCCTCCACTTT. It yields the protein CASRLAAVTNSPLHF. The J gene is TRBJ1-6, the V gene TRBV11-1, with D hard to call. V was pared by 6 bases and J by 7 bases, with 16 bases between. CDR3 length equals 15 residues. Germline assignment: CDR1 SGHAT and CDR2 FQDESV (reference sequence).

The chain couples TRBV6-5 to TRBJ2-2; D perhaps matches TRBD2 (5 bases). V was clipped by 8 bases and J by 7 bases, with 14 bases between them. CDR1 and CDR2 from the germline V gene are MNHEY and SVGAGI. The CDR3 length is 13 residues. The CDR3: CASCGPRGGELFF. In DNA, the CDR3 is TGTGCCAGCTGCGGGCCCCGGGGCGGGGAGCTGTTTTTT.

The chain's CDR3 is CAWSPVRGAIGELFF. In DNA, the CDR3 is TGTGCCTGGAGCCCGGTCCGGGGGGCGATCGGGGAGCTGTTTTTT. This chain joins TRBV30 and TRBJ2-2, with TRBD2 as a possible D gene (7 bases). CDR1 GTSNPN and CDR2 SVGIG come from the germline V gene (reference sequence). CDR3 length: 15 residues. V lost 3 bases and J lost 7, with 18 bases in between.

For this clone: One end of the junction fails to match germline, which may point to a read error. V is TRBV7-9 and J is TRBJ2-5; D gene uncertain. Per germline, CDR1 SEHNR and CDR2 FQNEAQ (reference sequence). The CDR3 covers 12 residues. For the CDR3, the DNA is TGTTCCAGCAGCCTTGGAGAAGGGACCCAGTACTTC. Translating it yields CSSSLGEGTQYF.